A single sample gave rise to the 8 T cell receptor beta chains below, sequenced in a study (dated by TCRdb to between 2015 and 2016). The method behind the library was 5' RACE. The instrument given in TCRdb is Illumina MiSeq. The raw public reads went through TCRdb reprocessing: fastp at Q25, MiXCR clone calling, in-frame beta chains kept. Here each entry gathers all rows of one CDR3 protein and keeps the most common genes and DNA. This sample gives about 55,000 distinct CDR3 sequences in total; 15% to 20% of them show up just once. The ten most abundant clones make up approximately 2.3% of the sample. The sample consisted of naive CD4+ T cells sorted from blood. Taken with the paper, the label for cell subset or site translates to: naive CD4+ T cells, CD4+CD45RA+CD25-. The receptors derive from a female donor with breast cancer.

The V and J genes are TRBV20-1 and TRBJ2-1; 7 bases map to TRBD2. Germline CDR1 reads DFQATT; CDR2 reads SNEGSKA (reference sequence). J lost 9 bases, V lost 0 bases, and 11 bases had no gene match. The CDR3 spans 15 residues. The CDR3 sequence: CSARDVGGPGGEQFF. The CDR3 DNA reads as TGCAGTGCTAGAGATGTGGGAGGGCCGGGGGGTGAGCAGTTCTTC.

The chain joins TRBV5-1 to TRBJ2-1; the match to TRBD1 covers 7 bases. This CDR3 contains 16 residues. The V gene end was trimmed by 5 bases and the J gene end by 4 bases; junction bases not matched to a gene: 12. From germline, CDR1 is SGHRS and CDR2 YFSETQ. The CDR3 protein is CASRNTLRDSYNEQFF. The DNA for the CDR3 is TGCGCCAGCAGAAATACACTCCGGGACAGTTACAATGAGCAGTTCTTC.

A note on this clonotype: A much larger clone lies one base from this, so it may be a read error. The chain employs TRBV20-1 and TRBJ2-1, with 8 bases that match TRBD2. The CDR3 consists of 14 residues. Looked up from germline, CDR1 is DFQATT and CDR2 is SNEGSKA (reference sequence). V shed 2 bases, J shed 6 bases, and the junction held 6 bases outside the gene matches. As DNA, the CDR3 is TGCAGTGCTAGAAATGGGCTAGCGGGCAATGAGCAGTTCTTC. It yields the protein CSARNGLAGNEQFF.

The chain joins TRBV27 to TRBJ2-3; D is undetermined. The CDR3 totals 13 residues. Trimming shortened V by 3 bases and J by 6 bases, and 10 bases separated the two germline ends. Germline V gene lookup returns CDR1 MNHEY and CDR2 SMNVEV (reference sequence). Written as DNA, the CDR3 is TGTGCCAGCAGTTTTTCCGGTCGGGATACGCAGTATTTT. It translates to CASSFSGRDTQYF.

The chain recombines TRBV28 with TRBJ1-2; TRBD1 aligns across 7 bases. Germline CDR1 reads MDHEN; CDR2 reads SYDVKM. The CDR3 length is 15 residues. The V and J ends lost 2 bases and 2 bases, in that order; junction bases with no gene match: 5. CDR3 nucleotides: TGTGCCAGCAGTTTACTACAGGGGTTAAACTATGGCTACACCTTC. Translating gives CASSLLQGLNYGYTF.

This clonotype was observed a few times. The J gene is TRBJ1-5, the V gene TRBV4-1, with 9 nucleotides matching TRBD1. Germline CDR1 reads MGHRA; CDR2 reads YSYEKL. The CDR3 is 15 amino acids. V dropped 4 bases and J dropped 6; count of bases not matched to a gene: 7. The DNA of the CDR3 is TGCGCCAGCAGCCGTGAAGGACAGGGGAGTCAGCCCCAGCATTTT. Residues: CASSREGQGSQPQHF.

The J gene is TRBJ2-3, the V gene TRBV20-1; tentative D call: TRBD1 (6 bases). Trimming removed 0 bases at V and 6 bases at J, with 16 bases between. Germline CDR1 and CDR2: DFQATT and SNEGSKA (reference sequence). The CDR3 covers 15 residues. The CDR3 region is CSARDWGSQGDTQYF. The CDR3 DNA is TGCAGTGCTAGAGATTGGGGCTCCCAGGGGGATACGCAGTATTTT.

This clonotype was observed many times. The chain links TRBV6-5 to TRBJ2-1; 7 bases agree with TRBD2. CDR1 is MNHEY, CDR2 SVGAGI, per germline. V trimming: 2 bases; J trimming: 8 bases; junction bases outside the gene matches: 12. CDR3 length: 16 amino acids. The chain's CDR3 is CASSYEGSGGSDEQFF. DNA for the CDR3: TGTGCCAGCAGTTACGAAGGCTCCGGGGGGAGCGATGAGCAGTTCTTC.